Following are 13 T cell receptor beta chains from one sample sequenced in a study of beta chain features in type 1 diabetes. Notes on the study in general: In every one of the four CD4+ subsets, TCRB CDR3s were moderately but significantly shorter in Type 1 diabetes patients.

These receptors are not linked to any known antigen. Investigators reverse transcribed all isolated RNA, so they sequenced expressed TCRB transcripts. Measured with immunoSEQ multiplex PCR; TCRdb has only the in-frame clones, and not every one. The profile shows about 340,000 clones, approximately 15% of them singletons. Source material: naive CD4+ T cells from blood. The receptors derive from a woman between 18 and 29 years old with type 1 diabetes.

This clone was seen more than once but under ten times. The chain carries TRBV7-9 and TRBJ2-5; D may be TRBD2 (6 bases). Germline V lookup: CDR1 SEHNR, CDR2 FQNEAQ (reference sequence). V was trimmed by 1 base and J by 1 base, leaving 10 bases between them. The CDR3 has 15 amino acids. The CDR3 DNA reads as TGTGCCAGCAGCTTAGGGCAGGGAGGCCAAGAGACCCAGTACTTC. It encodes CASSLGQGGQETQYF.

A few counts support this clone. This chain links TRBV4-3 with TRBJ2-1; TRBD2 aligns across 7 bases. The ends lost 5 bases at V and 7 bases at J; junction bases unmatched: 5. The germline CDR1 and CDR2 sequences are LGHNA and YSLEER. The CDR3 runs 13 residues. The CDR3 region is CASSRAGVNEQFF. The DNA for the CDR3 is TGCGCCAGCAGCAGGGCGGGAGTAAATGAGCAGTTCTTC.

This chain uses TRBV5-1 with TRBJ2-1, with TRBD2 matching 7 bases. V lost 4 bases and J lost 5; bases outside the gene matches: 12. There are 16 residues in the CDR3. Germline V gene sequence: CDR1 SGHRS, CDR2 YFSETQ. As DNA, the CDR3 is TGCGCCAGCAGCATTGGGCCTAGCGGAACCAACAATGAGCAGTTCTTC. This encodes CASSIGPSGTNNEQFF. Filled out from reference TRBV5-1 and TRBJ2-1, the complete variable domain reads KAGVTQTPRYLIKTRGQQVTLSCSPISGHRSVSWYQQTPGQGLQFLFEYFSETQRNKGNFPGRFSGRQFSNSRSEMNVSTLELGDSALYLCASSIGPSGTNNEQFFGPGTRLTVL.

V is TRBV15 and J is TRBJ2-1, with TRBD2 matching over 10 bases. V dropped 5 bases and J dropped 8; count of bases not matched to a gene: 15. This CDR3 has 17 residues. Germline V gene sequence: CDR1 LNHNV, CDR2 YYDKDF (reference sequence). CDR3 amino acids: CATSGQLAGRAVYEQFF. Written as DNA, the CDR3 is TGTGCCACCAGCGGACAACTAGCGGGGAGGGCGGTATATGAGCAGTTCTTC. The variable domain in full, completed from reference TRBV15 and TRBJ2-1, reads DAMVIQNPRYQVTQFGKPVTLSCSQTLNHNVMYWYQQKSSQAPKLLFHYYDKDFNNEADTPDNFQSRRPNTSFCFLDIRSPGLGDTAMYLCATSGQLAGRAVYEQFFGPGTRLTVL.

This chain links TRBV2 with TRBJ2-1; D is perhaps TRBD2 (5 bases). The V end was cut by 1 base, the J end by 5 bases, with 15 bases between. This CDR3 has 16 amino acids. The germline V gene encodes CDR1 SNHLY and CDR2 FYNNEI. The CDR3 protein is CASSEVTGTTNNEQFF. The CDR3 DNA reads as TGTGCCAGCAGTGAAGTCACGGGAACAACCAACAATGAGCAGTTCTTC. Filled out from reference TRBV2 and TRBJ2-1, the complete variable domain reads EPEVTQTPSHQVTQMGQEVILRCVPISNHLYFYWYRQILGQKVEFLVSFYNNEISEKSEIFDDQFSVERPDGSNFTLKIRSTKLEDSAMYFCASSEVTGTTNNEQFFGPGTRLTVL.

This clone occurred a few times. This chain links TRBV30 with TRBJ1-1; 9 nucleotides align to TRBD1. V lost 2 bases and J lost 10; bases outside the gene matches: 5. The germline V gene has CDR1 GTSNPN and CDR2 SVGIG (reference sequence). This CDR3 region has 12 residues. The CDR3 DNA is TGTGCCTGGAGTCACAGGGGGCGGTCAGCTTTCTTT. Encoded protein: CAWSHRGRSAFF.

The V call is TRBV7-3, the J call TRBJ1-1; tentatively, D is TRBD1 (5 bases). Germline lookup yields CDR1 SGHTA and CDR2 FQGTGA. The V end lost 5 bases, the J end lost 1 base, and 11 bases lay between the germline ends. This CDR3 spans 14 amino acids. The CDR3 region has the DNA TGTGCCAGCAGCCCTGACAGACAGAACACTGAAGCTTTCTTT. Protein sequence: CASSPDRQNTEAFF. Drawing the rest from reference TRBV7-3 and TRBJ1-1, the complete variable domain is GAGVSQTPSNKVTEKGKYVELRCDPISGHTALYWYRQSLGQGPEFLIYFQGTGAADDSGLPNDRFFAVRPEGSVSTLKIQRTERGDSAVYLCASSPDRQNTEAFFGQGTRLTVV.

The CDR3 is CASSWGLAGSSTDTQYF. CDR3 DNA: TGTGCCAGCAGTTGGGGACTAGCGGGCTCAAGCACAGATACGCAGTATTTT. The chain employs TRBV2 and TRBJ2-3; 12 positions agree with TRBD2. Germline loops: CDR1 SNHLY, CDR2 FYNNEI. The CDR3 covers 17 residues. J lost 0 bases, V lost 5 bases, and 6 bases had no gene match.

DNA of the CDR3: TGTGCCAGCACTCGGGACAGGGGGACGTTGAACACCGGGGAGCTGTTTTTT. Amino acids: CASTRDRGTLNTGELFF. The V call is TRBV28, the J call TRBJ2-2, with TRBD1 matching 11 bases. V lost 7 bases, J lost 1 base, and 8 bases stayed unmatched. Germline V gives CDR1 MDHEN, CDR2 SYDVKM. The CDR3 totals 17 residues.

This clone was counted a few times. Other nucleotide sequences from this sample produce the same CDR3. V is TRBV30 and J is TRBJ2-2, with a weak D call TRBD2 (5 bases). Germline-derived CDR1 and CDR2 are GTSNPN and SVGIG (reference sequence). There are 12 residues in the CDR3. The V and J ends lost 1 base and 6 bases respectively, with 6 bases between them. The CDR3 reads CAWSGGAGELFF. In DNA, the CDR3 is TGTGCCTGGAGTGGGGGAGCCGGGGAGCTGTTTTTT.

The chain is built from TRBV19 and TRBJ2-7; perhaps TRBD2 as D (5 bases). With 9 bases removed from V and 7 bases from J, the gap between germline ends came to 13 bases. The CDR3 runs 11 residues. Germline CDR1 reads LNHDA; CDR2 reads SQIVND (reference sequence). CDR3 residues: CASRFEGEQYF. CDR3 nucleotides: TGTGCCAGCCGATTCGAGGGTGAGCAGTACTTC.

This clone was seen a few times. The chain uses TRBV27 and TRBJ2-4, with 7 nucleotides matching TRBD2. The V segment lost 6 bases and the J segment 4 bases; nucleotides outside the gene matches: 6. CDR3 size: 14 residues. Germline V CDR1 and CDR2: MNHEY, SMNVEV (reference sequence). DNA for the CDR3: TGTGCCAGCAGGCTTTCCGGGGGGAAAAACATTCAGTACTTC. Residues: CASRLSGGKNIQYF.

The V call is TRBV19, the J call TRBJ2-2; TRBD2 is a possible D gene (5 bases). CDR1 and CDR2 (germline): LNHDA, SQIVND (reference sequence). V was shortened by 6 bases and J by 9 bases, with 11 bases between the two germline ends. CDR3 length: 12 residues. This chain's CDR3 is CASRVGGRELFF. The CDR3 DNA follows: TGTGCCAGTAGAGTCGGAGGACGGGAGCTGTTTTTT.